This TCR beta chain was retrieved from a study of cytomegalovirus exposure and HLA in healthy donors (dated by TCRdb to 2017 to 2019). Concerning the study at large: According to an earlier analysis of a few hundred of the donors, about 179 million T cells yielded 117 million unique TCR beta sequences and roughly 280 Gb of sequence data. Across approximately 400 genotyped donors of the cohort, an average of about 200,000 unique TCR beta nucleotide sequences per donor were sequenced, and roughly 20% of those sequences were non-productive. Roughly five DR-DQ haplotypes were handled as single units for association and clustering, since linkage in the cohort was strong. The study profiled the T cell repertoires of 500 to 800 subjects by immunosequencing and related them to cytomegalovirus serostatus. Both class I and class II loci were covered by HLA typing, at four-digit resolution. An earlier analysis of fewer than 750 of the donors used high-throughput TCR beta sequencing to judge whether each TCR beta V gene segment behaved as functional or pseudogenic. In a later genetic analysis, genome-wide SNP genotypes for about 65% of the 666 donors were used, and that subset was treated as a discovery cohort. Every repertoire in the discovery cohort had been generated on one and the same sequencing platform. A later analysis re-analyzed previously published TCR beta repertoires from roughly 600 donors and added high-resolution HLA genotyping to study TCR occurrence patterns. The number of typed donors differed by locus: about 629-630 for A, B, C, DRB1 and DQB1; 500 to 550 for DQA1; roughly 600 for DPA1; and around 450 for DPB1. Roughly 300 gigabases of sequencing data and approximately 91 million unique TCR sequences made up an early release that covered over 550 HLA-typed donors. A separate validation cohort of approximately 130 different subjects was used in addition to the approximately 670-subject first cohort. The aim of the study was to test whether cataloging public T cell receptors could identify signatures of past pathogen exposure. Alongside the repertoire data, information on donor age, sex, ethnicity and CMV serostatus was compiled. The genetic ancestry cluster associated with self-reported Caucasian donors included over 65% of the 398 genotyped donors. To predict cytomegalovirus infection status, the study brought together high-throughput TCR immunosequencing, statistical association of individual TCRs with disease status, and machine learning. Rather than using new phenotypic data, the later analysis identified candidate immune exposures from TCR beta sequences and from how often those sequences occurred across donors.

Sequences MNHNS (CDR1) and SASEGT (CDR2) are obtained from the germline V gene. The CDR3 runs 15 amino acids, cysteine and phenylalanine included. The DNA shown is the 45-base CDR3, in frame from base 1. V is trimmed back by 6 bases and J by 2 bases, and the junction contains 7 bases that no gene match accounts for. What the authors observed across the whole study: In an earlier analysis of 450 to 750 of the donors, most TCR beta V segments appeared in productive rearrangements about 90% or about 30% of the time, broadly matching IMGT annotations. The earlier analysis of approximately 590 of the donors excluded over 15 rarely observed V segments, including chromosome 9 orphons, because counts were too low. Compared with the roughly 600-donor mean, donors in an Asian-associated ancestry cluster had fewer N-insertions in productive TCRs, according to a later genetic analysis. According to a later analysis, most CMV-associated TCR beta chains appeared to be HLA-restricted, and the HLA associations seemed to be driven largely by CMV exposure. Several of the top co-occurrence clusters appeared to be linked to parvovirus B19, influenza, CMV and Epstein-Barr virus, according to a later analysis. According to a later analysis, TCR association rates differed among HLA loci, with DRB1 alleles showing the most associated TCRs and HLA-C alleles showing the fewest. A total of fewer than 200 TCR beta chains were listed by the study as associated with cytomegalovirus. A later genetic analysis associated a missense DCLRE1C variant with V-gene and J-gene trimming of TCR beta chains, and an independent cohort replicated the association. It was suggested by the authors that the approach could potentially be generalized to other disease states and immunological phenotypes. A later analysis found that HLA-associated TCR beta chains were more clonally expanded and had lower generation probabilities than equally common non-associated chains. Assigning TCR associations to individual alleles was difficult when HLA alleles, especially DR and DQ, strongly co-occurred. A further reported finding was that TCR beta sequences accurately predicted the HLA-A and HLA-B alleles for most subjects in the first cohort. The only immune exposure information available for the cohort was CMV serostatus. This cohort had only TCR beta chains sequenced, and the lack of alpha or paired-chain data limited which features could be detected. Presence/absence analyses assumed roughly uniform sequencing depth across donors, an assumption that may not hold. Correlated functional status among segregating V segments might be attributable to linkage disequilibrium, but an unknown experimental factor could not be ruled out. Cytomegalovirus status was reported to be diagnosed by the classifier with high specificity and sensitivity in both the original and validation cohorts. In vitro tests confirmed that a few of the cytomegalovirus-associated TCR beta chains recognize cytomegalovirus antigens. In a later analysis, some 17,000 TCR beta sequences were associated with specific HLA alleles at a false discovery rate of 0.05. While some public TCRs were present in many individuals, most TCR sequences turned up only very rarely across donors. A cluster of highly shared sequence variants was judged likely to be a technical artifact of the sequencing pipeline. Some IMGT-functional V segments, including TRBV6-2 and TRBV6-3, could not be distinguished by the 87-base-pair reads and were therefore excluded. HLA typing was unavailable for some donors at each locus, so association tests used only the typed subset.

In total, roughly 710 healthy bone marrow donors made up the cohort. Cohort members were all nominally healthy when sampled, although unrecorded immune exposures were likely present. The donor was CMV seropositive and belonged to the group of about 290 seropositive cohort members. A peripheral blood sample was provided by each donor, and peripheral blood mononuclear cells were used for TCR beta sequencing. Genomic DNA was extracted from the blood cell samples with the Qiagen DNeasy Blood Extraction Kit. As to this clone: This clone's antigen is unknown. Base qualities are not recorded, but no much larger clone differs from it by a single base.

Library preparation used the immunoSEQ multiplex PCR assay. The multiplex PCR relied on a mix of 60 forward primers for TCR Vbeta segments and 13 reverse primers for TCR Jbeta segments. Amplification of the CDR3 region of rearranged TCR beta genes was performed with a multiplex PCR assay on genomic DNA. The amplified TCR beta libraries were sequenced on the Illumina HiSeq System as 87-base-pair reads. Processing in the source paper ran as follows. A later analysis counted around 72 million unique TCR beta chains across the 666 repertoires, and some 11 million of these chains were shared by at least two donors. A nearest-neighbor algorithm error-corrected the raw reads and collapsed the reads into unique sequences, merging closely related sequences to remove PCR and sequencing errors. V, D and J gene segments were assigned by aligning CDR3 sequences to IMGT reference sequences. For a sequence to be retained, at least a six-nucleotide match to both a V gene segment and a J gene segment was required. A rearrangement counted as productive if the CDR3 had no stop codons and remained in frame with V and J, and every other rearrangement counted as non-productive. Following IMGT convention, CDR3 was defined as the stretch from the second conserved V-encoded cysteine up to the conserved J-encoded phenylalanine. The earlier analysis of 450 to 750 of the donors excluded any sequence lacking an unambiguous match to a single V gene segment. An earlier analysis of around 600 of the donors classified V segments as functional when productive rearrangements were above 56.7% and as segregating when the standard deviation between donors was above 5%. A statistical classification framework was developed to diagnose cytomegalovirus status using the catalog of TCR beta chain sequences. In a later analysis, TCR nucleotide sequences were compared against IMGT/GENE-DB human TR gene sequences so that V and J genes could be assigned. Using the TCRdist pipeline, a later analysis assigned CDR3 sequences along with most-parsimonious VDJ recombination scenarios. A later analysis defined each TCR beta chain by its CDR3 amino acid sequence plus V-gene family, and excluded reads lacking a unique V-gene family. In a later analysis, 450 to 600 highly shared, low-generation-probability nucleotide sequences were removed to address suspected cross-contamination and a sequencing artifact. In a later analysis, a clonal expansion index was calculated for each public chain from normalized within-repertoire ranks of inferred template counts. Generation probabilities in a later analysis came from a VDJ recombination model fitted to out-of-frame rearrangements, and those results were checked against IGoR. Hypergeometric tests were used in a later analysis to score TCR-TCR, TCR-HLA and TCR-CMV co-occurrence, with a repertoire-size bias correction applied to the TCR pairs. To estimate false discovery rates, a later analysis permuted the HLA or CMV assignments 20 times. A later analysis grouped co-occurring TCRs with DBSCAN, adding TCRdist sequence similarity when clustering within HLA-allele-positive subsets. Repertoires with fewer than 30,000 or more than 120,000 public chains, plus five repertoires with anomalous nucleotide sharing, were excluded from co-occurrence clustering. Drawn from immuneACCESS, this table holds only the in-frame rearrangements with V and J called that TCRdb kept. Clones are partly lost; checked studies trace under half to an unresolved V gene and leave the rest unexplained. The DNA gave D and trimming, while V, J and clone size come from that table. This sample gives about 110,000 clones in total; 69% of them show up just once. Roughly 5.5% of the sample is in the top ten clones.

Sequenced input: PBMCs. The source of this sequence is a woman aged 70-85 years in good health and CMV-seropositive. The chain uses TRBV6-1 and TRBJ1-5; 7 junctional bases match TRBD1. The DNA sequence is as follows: TGTGCCAGCAGGGGACAGCGGGAGGGCAATCAGCCCCAGCATTTT. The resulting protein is CASRGQREGNQPQHF.